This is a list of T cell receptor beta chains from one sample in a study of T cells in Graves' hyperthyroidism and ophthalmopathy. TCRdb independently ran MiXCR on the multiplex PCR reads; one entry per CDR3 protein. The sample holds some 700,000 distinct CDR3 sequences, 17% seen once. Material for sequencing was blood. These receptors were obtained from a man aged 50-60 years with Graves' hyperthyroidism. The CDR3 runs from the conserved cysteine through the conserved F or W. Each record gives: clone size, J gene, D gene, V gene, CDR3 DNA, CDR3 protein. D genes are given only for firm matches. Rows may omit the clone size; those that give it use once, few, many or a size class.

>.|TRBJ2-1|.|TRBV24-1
TGTGCCACCAGTGAGCGGAAGCTACCGAATGAGCAGTTCTTC
CATSERKLPNEQFF
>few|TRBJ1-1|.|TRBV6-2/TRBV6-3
TGTGCCAGCAGCCTCACCCCCCGACCCCGGAACACTGAAGCTTTCTTT
CASSLTPRPRNTEAFF
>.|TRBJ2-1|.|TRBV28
TGTGCCAGCAGTCCTACCCCCGGGAGCTCCTACAATGAGCAGTTCTTC
CASSPTPGSSYNEQFF
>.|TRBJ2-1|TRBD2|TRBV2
TGTGCCAGCAGGGACTCTGGACTAGCGGGAAACGACAATGAGCAGTTCTTC
CASRDSGLAGNDNEQFF
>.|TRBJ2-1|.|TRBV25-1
TGTGCCAGCGAGAGACCGGACAGACGAAATGAGCAGTTCTTC
CASERPDRRNEQFF
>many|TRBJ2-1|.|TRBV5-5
TGTGCCAGCAGCCAGGAGCTGGGATTGGACAATGAGCAGTTCTTC
CASSQELGLDNEQFF
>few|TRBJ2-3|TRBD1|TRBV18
TGTGCCAGCTCACCTTTGGGGACAGGGACGCAGTATTTT
CASSPLGTGTQYF
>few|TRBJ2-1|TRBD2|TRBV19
TGTGCCAGTAGTAATAGCGGGAGGGAAGAGCAGTTCTTC
CASSNSGREEQFF
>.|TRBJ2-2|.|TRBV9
TGTGCCAGCAGCGGTAGCGGAGGGTTGAACACCGGGGAGCTGTTTTTT
CASSGSGGLNTGELFF
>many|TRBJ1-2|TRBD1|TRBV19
TGTGCCAGTAGGGAGTTCAACAGGGGAAGGAACTACGGCTACACCTTC
CASREFNRGRNYGYTF
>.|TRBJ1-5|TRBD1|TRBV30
TGTGCCTGGAGCCCAGACAGGGGGTTGAGGCAGCCCCAGCATTTT
CAWSPDRGLRQPQHF